Sequencing of this T cell receptor (beta chain) was carried out in a study of shared clonotypes between healthy human individuals. Sequencing was performed with immunoSEQ multiplex PCR; in TCRdb, only in-frame clones are kept and a portion is missing. The top ten hold around 0.15% of the sample, which has millions of clones, approximately 90% seen once. Germline V gene sequence: CDR1 SGHTA, CDR2 FQGNSA. This CDR3 spans 15 amino acids. V was cut by 5 bases and J by 5 bases, with 18 bases left in between. V is TRBV7-2 and J is TRBJ2-5; D possibly corresponds to TRBD1 (6 bases). Input material: naive CD4+ T cells sorted from blood. Subset described: CD45RA+ positively selected. The receptor's source is a man aged 18-30 years in good health. The CDR3 reads CASSGWDTLWETQYF. CDR3 DNA: TGTGCCAGCAGCGGATGGGACACCCTTTGGGAGACCCAGTACTTC. The variable domain in full, completed from reference TRBV7-2 and TRBJ2-5, reads GAGVSQSPSNKVTEKGKDVELRCDPISGHTALYWYRQSLGQGLEFLIYFQGNSAPDKSGLPSDRFSAERTGGSVSTLTIQRTQQEDSAVYLCASSGWDTLWETQYFGPGTRLLVL.